The rows below give T cell receptor beta chains drawn from one sample of a study of blood T cell repertoires in COVID-19. Produced via immunoSEQ multiplex PCR; TCRdb's table is partial and in-frame only. Found here are 200,000 to 300,000 clones, approximately 90% of them singletons; the top ten hold roughly 3.9%. Sequenced material: peripheral blood. The source is a woman aged 35 to 49 with acute or convalescent COVID-19. CDR3s include the opening cysteine and the closing phenylalanine or tryptophan. D genes are given only for firm matches. The size of a clone is reported for some rows only, either as once, few or many, or as a class for expanded clones.

TRBJ1-1 TRBV2 NA NA TGTGCCAGCAGTGATTACGGGATTATGAACACTGAAGCTTTCTTT CASSDYGIMNTEAFF
TRBJ1-1 TRBV15 NA NA TGTGCCACCAGCAGCGACCGGGGGGGCTACACTGAAGCTTTCTTT CATSSDRGGYTEAFF
TRBJ1-4 TRBV6-5 NA NA TGTGCCAGCATCACGACAGGCTCTTCTGAAAAACTGTTTTTT CASITTGSSEKLFF
TRBJ1-1 TRBV19 TRBD1 NA TGTGCCAGTAGTATAACCCCGGGACAGGGAAGACCTGAAGCTTTCTTT CASSITPGQGRPEAFF
TRBJ1-5 TRBV4-1 TRBD1 once TGCGCCAGCAGCCGTCACACAGGGGGCCAGCCCCAGCATTTT CASSRHTGGQPQHF
TRBJ1-2 TRBV2 NA NA TGTGCCAGCAGTCTAGGGGGGGAAGCCGGCGGCTACACCTTC CASSLGGEAGGYTF
TRBJ2-3 TRBV7-7 NA NA TGTGCCAGCAGCCCTGGGGGGGGCACGGGCACAGATACGCAGTATTTT CASSPGGGTGTDTQYF
TRBJ1-3 TRBV3-1/TRBV3-2 NA NA TGTGCCAGCAGTCTGACAGCGAGGGGAAACACCATATATTTT CASSLTARGNTIYF
TRBJ2-3 TRBV2 TRBD1 NA TGTGCCAGCAGTACCCGGGACAGCCATGGGGATACGCAGTATTTT CASSTRDSHGDTQYF
TRBJ1-1 TRBV11-2 NA NA TGTGCCAGCAGCCTCTCCAGTCACCTGAACACTGAAGCTTTCTTT CASSLSSHLNTEAFF
TRBJ1-2 TRBV5-1 TRBD1 NA TGCGCCAGCAGCTTGGGGGGGACAGACTATGGCTACACCTTC CASSLGGTDYGYTF
TRBJ1-1 TRBV4-1 NA NA TGCGCCAGCAGCCGGCCCCATTCGGGAACTGAAGCTTTCTTT CASSRPHSGTEAFF
TRBJ1-1 TRBV19 TRBD1 NA TGTGCCAGTATGACAGGGGTTACAATGAACACTGAAGCTTTCTTT CASMTGVTMNTEAFF
TRBJ1-2 TRBV3-1/TRBV3-2 NA NA TGTGCCAGCAGCACCCGGACAGTTCTCGCCTTC CASSTRTVLAF
TRBJ2-3 TRBV19 TRBD2 NA TGTGCCAGTAGTATTGGACTAGCGGGGGGTATTAGCACAGATACGCAGTATTTT CASSIGLAGGISTDTQYF
TRBJ1-1 TRBV3-1/TRBV3-2 NA few TGTGCCAGCAGCCAATTTTTCAGACAATCGAACACTGAAGCTTTCTTT CASSQFFRQSNTEAFF
TRBJ1-1 TRBV5-1 NA NA TGCGCCAGCAGCTTAGCGAAGGGTAACCGGGGGGACACTGAAGCTTTCTTT CASSLAKGNRGDTEAFF
TRBJ2-5 TRBV11-2 TRBD1 NA TGTGCCAGCAGCTTATTTGGGACAGGGGGCGCGAGGCAAGAGACCCAGTACTTC CASSLFGTGGARQETQYF
TRBJ2-1 TRBV7-2 TRBD2 NA TGTGCCGGCGGGGGGGGGCATAGCTCCTACAATGAGCAGTTCTTC CAGGGGHSSYNEQFF
TRBJ1-1 TRBV4-1 TRBD1 NA TGCGCCAGCAGCCATGGACAGGCCAACACTGAAGCTTTCTTT CASSHGQANTEAFF
TRBJ2-2 TRBV6-5 NA few TGTGCCAGCAGTCCCGCGGAACGTAGGGGGGAGCTGTTTTTT CASSPAERRGELFF
TRBJ1-2 TRBV10-3 NA few TGTGCCATAACTGGGAGGGGTGGCTACACCTTC CAITGRGGYTF
TRBJ2-1 TRBV9 TRBD1 NA TGTGCCAGCAGCGTAGGAAGGGGGCCCAATGAGCAGTTCTTC CASSVGRGPNEQFF
TRBJ1-4 TRBV7-2 NA NA TGTGCCAGCAGCTTAGGGTCTGTCGGGGGAGAAAAACTGTTTTTT CASSLGSVGGEKLFF
TRBJ1-2 TRBV5-4 NA NA TGTGCCAGCAGCCTTGAATCGAGGGCATATGGCTACACCTTC CASSLESRAYGYTF
TRBJ2-2 TRBV7-8 NA NA TGTGCCAGCAGCCCGACGTTTTGGACAGCTTTCACCGGGGAGCTGTTTTTT CASSPTFWTAFTGELFF
TRBJ1-1 TRBV7-8 TRBD1 NA TGTGCCAGCAGCACCAATACAGGGGTGCTCGAAGCTTTCTTT CASSTNTGVLEAFF
TRBJ2-2 TRBV7-7 NA NA TGTGCCAGCAGCTTTCGGGTCGGGGGAGAGCCCGGGGAGCTGTTTTTT CASSFRVGGEPGELFF
TRBJ1-5 TRBV6-1 TRBD1 NA TGTGCCAGCAGTGGACAGGGGTCCCGGGCCAATCAGCCCCAGCATTTT CASSGQGSRANQPQHF
TRBJ1-2 TRBV12-5 TRBD1 NA TGTGCTAGTGGTTTGTGGACAGGTGCTTATGGCTACACCTTC CASGLWTGAYGYTF
TRBJ1-5 TRBV20-1 TRBD1 NA TGCAGTGCTAGTGTTAGTCCGGACAGGGTGTGGCAGCCCCAGCATTTT CSASVSPDRVWQPQHF
TRBJ2-2 TRBV18 TRBD1 NA TGTGCCAGCTCACCTAGTAGACAGGGGACCGGGGAGCTGTTTTTT CASSPSRQGTGELFF
TRBJ2-3 TRBV7-9 NA NA TGTGCCAGCAGCTACGGGACAAGCACAGATACGCAGTATTTT CASSYGTSTDTQYF
TRBJ2-2 TRBV24-1 NA once TGTGCCACCAGTGACGCTAGCGCCAACACCGGGGAGCTGTTTTTT CATSDASANTGELFF